This T cell receptor beta chain was sequenced for a study of identical twins. Study-level findings and limits: Whereas memory repertoires showed no such difference, abundant cord blood beta clonotypes carried fewer insertions. Within beta out-of-frame sequences, the excess sharing observed between twins was weaker.

The CDR3 runs 13 residues. V was trimmed by 4 bases and J by 3 bases, leaving 11 bases between them. The germline V gene encodes CDR1 SQVTM and CDR2 ANQGSEA. In its sample, this clonotype was seen many times. Its antigen is not identified. In TCRdb, the 5' RACE reads were re-called with MiXCR into one record per CDR3 protein. The top ten clones hold roughly 1.6% of a sample with fewer than 800,000 distinct CDR3 sequences, 7.1% of them seen once. The same data also went into a second study, on yellow fever vaccine responses in identical twins.

The material sequenced was PBMCs. The V gene is TRBV29-1, the J gene TRBJ2-3; D is perhaps TRBD1 or TRBD2 (5 bases each). The sequence was obtained from a woman aged 18-29 years in good health. Here the CDR3 reads CSVGGPETDTQYF. The CDR3 DNA sequence: TGCAGCGTTGGGGGACCGGAGACAGATACGCAGTATTTT.